This T cell receptor (beta chain) was documented in a study of T cell clonality in common variable immunodeficiency. Study-wide results and caveats: Common variable immunodeficiency TCR beta sequences reportedly had fewer deletions and N-nucleotide insertions.

This clone is medium-sized (0.01 to 0.1%) within its sample. What it binds is unknown. The protocol was immunoSEQ multiplex PCR, while the TCRdb copy is restricted to in-frame clones and leaves out a portion. This repertoire holds about 20,000 clones, and none appear only once. The material sequenced was peripheral blood mononuclear cells. This receptor was identified in a human donor with common variable immunodeficiency.

Partial CDR3 DNA: TGTGCCAGCAACCGACAGGGGGCGGGCAATCAGCCC. It specifies CASNRQGAGNQP. The CDR3 in full is CASNRQGAGNQPQHF. This chain connects TRBV28 to TRBJ1-5; 10 nucleotides agree with TRBD1. The sequence runs out 3 residues before the end of the CDR3; the remainder is reconstructed from the germline J gene. The V segment lost 7 bases and the J segment 2 bases; nucleotides outside the gene matches: 5. CDR3 length: 15 amino acids. Germline CDR1 is MDHEN and CDR2 is SYDVKM.